The table lists the clone carrying this T cell receptor (beta chain) with a few counts. Its antigen is currently unknown. The data originate from a study of T-cell reconstitution after alpha-beta-depleted transplantation in children. Whole-study findings and limits: TCRbeta diversity was high at day 60 in some patients (a result of surviving recipient T cells and thymic progenitors).

Researchers prepared the TCRbeta library using unique molecular identifiers, the study reports. TCRdb re-analysed the PCR reads in MiXCR, keeping a single row per CDR3 protein. The data contain about 440,000 distinct CDR3 sequences, around two fifths of them singletons. The V gene's germline CDR1 is SQVTM and CDR2 ANQGSEA. This CDR3 spans 15 amino acids. The V end was cut by 1 base, the J end by 7 bases, with 19 bases between. This specimen was PBMCs, taken before TCRalphabeta/CD19-depleted stem cell transplant. The sequence derives from a girl aged 2-15 years with aplastic anemia, due to receive a stem cell transplant. The chain recombines TRBV29-1 with TRBJ1-2; D might be TRBD1 (5 bases). CDR3 protein: CSVEGGAGTVGGYTF. CDR3 sequence (DNA): TGCAGCGTTGAAGGAGGGGCGGGCACTGTCGGTGGCTACACCTTC.